What follows describes a single TCR beta chain. Its antigen remains unknown. The data stem from a study of CD8 T cell repertoires and HIV-1 epitope variants. On the study more broadly: Twenty-five autologous and known Gag and Nef epitope variant peptides each stimulated T cells separately. Control wells had CMV/EBV/flu peptides, negative Ebola AY9, or no peptide. The baseline condition was 1M T cells left uncultured. Findings of the study overall: Nine TCR beta clonotypes were antigen-specific, 5 or 6 apparently recognizing autologous or escape variants.

The assay was immunoSEQ multiplex PCR, and TCRdb's table has in-frame clones only and misses some. The sample holds under 6,000 clones, roughly 60% seen once. This TCR derives from a male donor with HIV. The specimen was cultured CD8+ T cells derived from PBMCs.

CDR3 in amino acids: CASSLAVITGGVYGYTF. DNA for the CDR3: TGTGCCAGCAGCTTGGCCGTCATCACAGGGGGCGTCTATGGCTACACCTTC. The chain recombines TRBV5-5 with TRBJ1-2; 9 bases are shared with TRBD1. Trimming cost V 0 bases and J 4 bases; bases outside gene matches: 10. The CDR3 loop spans 17 amino acids. Looked up from germline, CDR1 is SGHKS and CDR2 is YYEKEE (reference sequence).